The 24 T cell receptor beta chains reported below all come from one sample, sequenced in a study of blood T cell repertoires in COVID-19. Here immunoSEQ multiplex PCR was the method, and the copy in TCRdb shows in-frame clones only, minus some. The data show hundreds of thousands of clones, around 84% seen once. Specimen: PBMCs or T cells enriched from blood (not recorded which). These TCRs come from a woman in her fifties or sixties who had recovered from COVID-19.

J is TRBJ2-7 and V is TRBV7-2; 9 bases map to TRBD1. The length of the CDR3 is 16 residues. CDR1 and CDR2 (germline): SGHTA, FQGNSA. J gave up 3 bases and V 2 bases, and 8 bases lay outside the gene matches. The CDR3 sequence is CASSLIVGQGNYEQYF. CDR3 coding DNA: TGTGCCAGCAGCTTAATCGTGGGACAGGGAAACTACGAGCAGTACTTC.

The chain has TRBV7-2 and TRBJ1-2; weak D call: TRBD1 (6 bases). Trimming took 1 base from V and 4 from J, leaving 19 bases between them. The CDR3 length is 17 residues. Per the germline V gene, CDR1 is SGHTA and CDR2 is FQGNSA. The CDR3 loop is CASSLGYPRGHRYGYTF. CDR3 bases: TGTGCCAGCAGCTTAGGGTACCCCCGGGGACACCGCTATGGCTACACCTTC.

The rearrangement links TRBV6-5 to TRBJ1-1; 8 bases line up with TRBD1. There are 15 residues in the CDR3. CDR1 is MNHEY, CDR2 SVGAGI, per germline. Trimming at V came to 2 bases and at J to 1 base, leaving 3 bases not matched to a gene. CDR3 bases: TGTGCCAGCAGTTACCGGACAGGGAGGAACACTGAAGCTTTCTTT. It is translated as CASSYRTGRNTEAFF.

J is TRBJ1-4 and V is TRBV19, with 9 nucleotides matching TRBD1. V dropped 7 bases and J dropped 6; count of bases not matched to a gene: 9. CDR1 is LNHDA, CDR2 SQIVND, per germline (reference sequence). This CDR3 spans 15 amino acids. The CDR3 protein is CASTRGTGTHEKLFF. CDR3 sequence (DNA): TGTGCCAGTACTAGAGGGACAGGGACGCATGAAAAACTGTTTTTT. The full variable domain, its missing parts supplied by reference TRBV19 and TRBJ1-4, is DGGITQSPKYLFRKEGQNVTLSCEQNLNHDAMYWYRQDPGQGLRLIYYSQIVNDFQKGDIAEGYSVSREKKESFPLTVTSAQKNPTAFYLCASTRGTGTHEKLFFGSGTQLSVL.

V usage is TRBV7-2 and J usage is TRBJ2-1; 9 bases fit TRBD1. Germline values: CDR1 SGHTA, CDR2 FQGNSA. The CDR3 has 15 amino acids. Germline trimming cut 6 bases from V and 6 bases from J; bases unmatched to any gene: 9. The DNA of the CDR3 is TGTGCCAGCAGTTTCAGCCGGGACAGGGCCAATGAGCAGTTCTTC. Its translation: CASSFSRDRANEQFF.

This chain connects TRBV3-1 (or the pseudogene TRBV3-2) to TRBJ2-1; D is undetermined. The germline V gene has CDR1 LGHDT and CDR2 YNNKEL (reference sequence). The CDR3 runs to 12 residues. The ends were cut back, 4 bases at V and 9 bases at J, with 10 bases in the middle. This CDR3 is CASSPNYGEQFF. The DNA of the CDR3 is TGTGCCAGCAGCCCAAACTACGGTGAGCAGTTCTTC.

The chain joins TRBV5-4 to TRBJ2-7; TRBD1 aligns across 7 bases. V gave up 4 bases and J gave up 7 bases; unmatched junction bases: 11. The CDR3 totals 14 residues. Germline CDR1 is SGHNT and CDR2 is YYREEE (reference sequence). The CDR3 coding sequence is TGTGCCAGCAGCGTCCGGGACAGCGCGCGGGAGCAGTACTTC. It specifies CASSVRDSAREQYF.

This sequence joins TRBV18 and TRBJ2-7, with 10 positions matching TRBD2. The CDR3 is 15 amino acids. CDR1 is KGHSH, CDR2 LQKENI, per germline. V trimming: 2 bases; J trimming: 3 bases; junction bases outside the gene matches: 4. CDR3 coding DNA: TGTGCCAGCTCACCAGCTAGCGGGAGTTTCTACGAGCAGTACTTC. It translates to CASSPASGSFYEQYF.

CDR3 sequence reads: CASRGQGLGNQPQHF. The CDR3 DNA is TGTGCCAGCAGGGGACAGGGGCTGGGCAATCAGCCCCAGCATTTT. The V gene is TRBV27, the J gene TRBJ1-5; 10 positions match TRBD1. V trimming: 6 bases; J trimming: 2 bases; junction bases outside the gene matches: 4. CDR1 is MNHEY, CDR2 SMNVEV, per germline (reference sequence). CDR3 length equals 15 residues.

The V call is TRBV7-8, the J call TRBJ1-6; 7 bases line up with TRBD1. Trimming removed 4 bases from V and 5 bases from J; junction bases left unmatched: 5. Germline-derived CDR1 and CDR2 are SGHVS and FQNEAQ. This CDR3 has 15 residues. The CDR3 reads CASSSPGTDNSPLHF. The CDR3 DNA sequence: TGTGCCAGCAGCTCACCCGGGACAGATAATTCACCCCTCCACTTT.

The V gene is TRBV3-1 (or the pseudogene TRBV3-2), the J gene TRBJ1-2, with TRBD1 matching over 8 bases. From germline, CDR1 is LGHDT and CDR2 YNNKEL (reference sequence). The CDR3 consists of 15 residues. Trimming cost V 1 base and J 8 bases; bases outside gene matches: 9. The CDR3, as DNA: TGTGCCAGCAGCCAAGCCCCAGGACAGGGTAACGGCTACACCTTC. It yields the protein CASSQAPGQGNGYTF.

The chain combines TRBV29-1 with TRBJ2-2; possible D gene TRBD2, 6 bases. V was cut by 8 bases and J by 6 bases, with 10 bases left in between. Germline assignment: CDR1 SQVTM and CDR2 ANQGSEA. This CDR3 region has 11 residues. This CDR3 reads CSTTRSGELFF. For the CDR3, the DNA is TGCAGCACGACTAGATCCGGGGAGCTGTTTTTT.

The V call is TRBV7-8, the J call TRBJ2-7; tentative D call: TRBD1 (7 bases). Trimming removed 2 bases from V and 6 bases from J, with 11 bases in between. Germline CDR1 SGHVS, CDR2 FQNEAQ. CDR3 size: 13 residues. CDR3 loop: CASSLSQGGEQYF. As DNA, the CDR3 is TGTGCCAGCAGCTTAAGTCAGGGGGGCGAGCAGTACTTC.

This rearrangement joins TRBV30 to TRBJ2-5; 10 nucleotides line up with TRBD1. V trimming: 1 base; J trimming: 5 bases; junction bases outside the gene matches: 10. The CDR3 runs to 16 residues. Germline CDR1 GTSNPN, CDR2 SVGIG (reference sequence). The CDR3 DNA follows: TGTGCCTGGAGTGCCCCGGACAGGGGGATTTGGGAGACCCAGTACTTC. Translated: CAWSAPDRGIWETQYF.

J is TRBJ2-1 and V is TRBV2; 8 bases are shared with TRBD2. The CDR3 totals 16 residues. The V gene's germline CDR1 is SNHLY and CDR2 FYNNEI. After removal of 3 bases from V and 4 bases from J, the junction contained 8 bases not matched to a gene. The CDR3: CASSEGLSGGYNEQFF. The CDR3 DNA is TGTGCCAGCAGTGAGGGGCTGAGCGGGGGATACAATGAGCAGTTCTTC.

The CDR3 DNA follows: TGTGCCAGCAGCTTAAGAGGGGGCAACGAGCAGTACTTC. Translating it yields CASSLRGGNEQYF. The rearrangement links TRBV7-2 to TRBJ2-7, with 7 bases fitting TRBD1. J lost 5 bases, V lost 2 bases, and 3 bases had no gene match. CDR1 and CDR2 (germline): SGHTA, FQGNSA. The CDR3 sequence is 13 residues long.

This rearrangement joins TRBV29-1 to TRBJ1-1; 7 bases line up with TRBD1. The CDR3 totals 11 residues. Per the germline V gene, CDR1 is SQVTM and CDR2 is ANQGSEA. After removal of 7 bases from V and 5 bases from J, the junction contained 4 bases not matched to a gene. In nucleotides, the CDR3 is TGCAGCGGACAGGGTTTGACTGAAGCTTTCTTT. It yields the protein CSGQGLTEAFF.

This chain uses TRBV19 with TRBJ1-1, with TRBD1 identical over 8 bases. V was clipped by 7 bases and J by 4 bases; unmatched bases: 11. The CDR3 spans 15 residues. Germline V CDR1 and CDR2: LNHDA, SQIVND (reference sequence). The CDR3 DNA reads as TGTGCCAGTATTTTCTCTACAGGGGGAGGCACTGAAGCTTTCTTT. Translating it yields CASIFSTGGGTEAFF.

As DNA, the CDR3 is TGTGCCAGTAGGGAACAGGGTCTGGACAACTATGGCTACACCTTC. Its translation is CASREQGLDNYGYTF. The chain has TRBV19 and TRBJ1-2; TRBD1 might be the D (6 bases). Germline CDR1 reads LNHDA; CDR2 reads SQIVND (reference sequence). The CDR3 is made up of 15 amino acids. Deletions cut 6 bases from V and 2 bases from J, with 16 bases between.

This chain links TRBV29-1 with TRBJ2-1; 8 bases fit TRBD2. This CDR3 region has 13 residues. The trim removed 6 bases at V and 2 bases at J, leaving 3 bases unmatched. Germline loops: CDR1 SQVTM, CDR2 ANQGSEA. CDR3 coding DNA: TGCAGCGTCCAGCGGGAGACCTACAATGAGCAGTTCTTC. Its protein product is CSVQRETYNEQFF.

The V gene is TRBV29-1, the J gene TRBJ2-5; a weak D match, TRBD2 (6 bases). Trimming cost V 0 bases and J 9 bases, with 14 bases left between them. CDR3 length equals 13 residues. Germline-derived CDR1 and CDR2 are SQVTM and ANQGSEA. The CDR3 is CSVEDRQPGAQYF. CDR3 coding DNA: TGCAGCGTTGAAGATCGTCAGCCGGGGGCCCAGTACTTC. Variable domain in full (rest from reference TRBV29-1 and TRBJ2-5): SAVISQKPSRDICQRGTSLTIQCQVDSQVTMMFWYRQQPGQSLTLIATANQGSEATYESGFVIDKFPISRPNLTFSTLTVSNMSPEDSSIYLCSVEDRQPGAQYFGPGTRLLVL.

This clone was seen only a few times. The rearrangement uses TRBV19 and TRBJ2-5; TRBD2 matches at 13 bases. Losses at the gene ends were 0 bases for V and 2 bases for J; bases not matched to a gene: 0. The CDR3 is 16 residues long. The germline V gene encodes CDR1 LNHDA and CDR2 SQIVND (reference sequence). The CDR3 here is CASSIELAGGQETQYF. In nucleotides, the CDR3 is TGTGCCAGTAGTATAGAACTAGCGGGAGGGCAAGAGACCCAGTACTTC.

This clone was observed a handful of times. This sequence joins TRBV6-1 and TRBJ1-6; a weak D match, TRBD1 (6 bases). This CDR3 contains 17 residues. V shed 2 bases and J shed 0 bases, with 11 bases lying between them. Germline V CDR1 and CDR2: MNHNS, SASEGT. The chain's CDR3 is CASSELQGSSYNSPLHF. DNA for the CDR3: TGTGCCAGCAGTGAACTCCAGGGGAGCTCCTATAATTCACCCCTCCACTTT.

The rearrangement joins TRBV2 to TRBJ1-6, with D uncertain. The CDR3 is 15 amino acids. Germline CDR1 reads SNHLY; CDR2 reads FYNNEI. Trimming removed 1 base from V and 6 bases from J, with 10 bases in between. CDR3 nucleotide sequence: TGTGCCAGCAGTGAAGAAACAGCAAGTAATTCACCCCTCCACTTT. Its protein is CASSEETASNSPLHF.